These T cell receptor beta chains were read from a single sample in a study of blood T cells in healthy people across ages. Using its own MiXCR run on the 5' RACE reads, TCRdb lists one record per CDR3 protein. The table lists under 2 million distinct CDR3 sequences, 30% to 40% of them singletons. The specimen was blood. Source of these receptors: a young woman in good health. Each CDR3 is given with its conserved first and last residue. A D gene is named only where the DNA matches it firmly. Size is stated for part of the rows, as once, few or many counts, or as a class when the clone is expanded.

v_gene	j_gene	d_gene	abundance	CDR3aa	CDR3nt
TRBV5-1	TRBJ2-7	.	few	CASPRDPACEQYF	TGCGCCAGCCCCAGGGACCCCGCCTGCGAGCAGTACTTC
TRBV28	TRBJ1-4	.	.	CASSFRNEKLFF	TGTGCCAGCAGTTTCCGGAATGAAAAACTGTTTTTT
TRBV6-2/TRBV6-3	TRBJ2-3	.	few	CASASRRVTDTQYF	TGTGCCAGCGCCAGCCGACGGGTAACAGATACGCAGTATTTT
TRBV20-1	TRBJ2-5	.	few	CSPRGSFETQYF	TGCAGCCCGAGGGGGAGCTTCGAGACCCAGTACTTC
TRBV2	TRBJ1-2	.	.	CASSGSSYGYTF	TGTGCCAGCAGTGGGTCCTCCTATGGCTACACCTTC
TRBV20-1	TRBJ2-1	.	.	CSARVAGGNSYNEQFF	TGCAGTGCTAGAGTGGCAGGTGGGAACTCCTACAATGAGCAGTTCTTC
TRBV20-1	TRBJ1-4	TRBD1	once	CSARGPDRGRVLEKLFF	TGCAGTGCTAGAGGACCCGACAGGGGGCGCGTCCTTGAAAAACTGTTTTTT
TRBV5-1	TRBJ1-4	.	.	CASSLSDPNEKLFF	TGCGCCAGCAGCTTGTCAGACCCTAATGAAAAACTGTTTTTT
TRBV7-9	TRBJ2-7	TRBD2	.	CASSSTPRLAGKTYEQYF	TGTGCCAGCAGCTCAACCCCAAGACTAGCGGGGAAAACCTACGAGCAGTACTTC
TRBV27	TRBJ2-4	TRBD2	once	CASSPGLDLNTQYF	TGTGCCAGCAGCCCCGGACTAGATTTGAACACTCAGTACTTC
TRBV30	TRBJ1-2	TRBD1	.	CAWSPGGRHGYTF	TGTGCCTGGAGTCCAGGGGGCCGACACGGCTACACCTTC
TRBV29-1	TRBJ2-1	.	many	CSITTGTYYNEQFF	TGCAGCATTACAACCGGGACTTATTACAATGAGCAGTTCTTC
TRBV6-5	TRBJ2-4	.	few	CASSYLGHLGRRAKNIQYF	TGTGCCAGCAGTTACCTTGGGCATTTGGGGCGCCGAGCCAAAAACATTCAGTACTTC
TRBV24-1	TRBJ2-3	TRBD2	few	CATSDWTSGESSTDTQYF	TGTGCCACCAGTGATTGGACTAGCGGAGAATCTAGCACAGATACGCAGTATTTT
TRBV7-2	TRBJ1-2	.	few	CASSLGDRQPNYGYTF	TGTGCCAGCAGCTTAGGGGATCGGCAGCCTAACTATGGCTACACCTTC